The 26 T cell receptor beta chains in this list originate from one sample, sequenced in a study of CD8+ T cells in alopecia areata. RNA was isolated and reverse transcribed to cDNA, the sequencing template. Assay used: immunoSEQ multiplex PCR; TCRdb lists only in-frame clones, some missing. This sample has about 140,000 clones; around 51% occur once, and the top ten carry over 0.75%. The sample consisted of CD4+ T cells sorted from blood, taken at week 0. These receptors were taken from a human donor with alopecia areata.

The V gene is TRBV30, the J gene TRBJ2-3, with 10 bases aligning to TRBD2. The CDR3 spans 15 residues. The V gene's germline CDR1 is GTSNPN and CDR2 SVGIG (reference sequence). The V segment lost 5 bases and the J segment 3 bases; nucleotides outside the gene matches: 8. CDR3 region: CAWRSEGLATDTQYF. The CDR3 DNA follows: TGTGCCTGGCGTTCCGAGGGACTAGCGACAGATACGCAGTATTTT.

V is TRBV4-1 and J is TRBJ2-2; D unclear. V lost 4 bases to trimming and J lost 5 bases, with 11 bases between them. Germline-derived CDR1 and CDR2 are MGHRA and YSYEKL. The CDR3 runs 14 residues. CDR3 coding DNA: TGCGCCAGCAGCCCTCAGAGACCGACCGGGGAGCTGTTTTTT. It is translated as CASSPQRPTGELFF.

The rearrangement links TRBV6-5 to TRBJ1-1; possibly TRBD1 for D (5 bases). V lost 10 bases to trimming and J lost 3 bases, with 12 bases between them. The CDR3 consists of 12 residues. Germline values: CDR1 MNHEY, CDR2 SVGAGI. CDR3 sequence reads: CATLRGHTEAFF. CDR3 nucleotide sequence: TGTGCCACCCTGAGGGGTCACACTGAAGCTTTCTTT.

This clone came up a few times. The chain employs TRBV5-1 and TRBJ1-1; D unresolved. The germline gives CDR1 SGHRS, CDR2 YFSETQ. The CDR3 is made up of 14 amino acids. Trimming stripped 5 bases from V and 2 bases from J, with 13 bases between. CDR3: CASRGDIFNTEAFF. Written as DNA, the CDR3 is TGCGCCAGCAGAGGTGACATTTTCAACACTGAAGCTTTCTTT.

This chain's CDR3 is CAWTNHPPNEQFF. The CDR3 DNA follows: TGTGCCTGGACCAACCACCCCCCCAATGAGCAGTTCTTC. The chain combines TRBV30 with TRBJ2-1; no firm D call. Germline-derived CDR1 and CDR2 are GTSNPN and SVGIG (reference sequence). V gave up 4 bases and J gave up 6 bases, with 13 bases separating them. The CDR3 consists of 13 residues.

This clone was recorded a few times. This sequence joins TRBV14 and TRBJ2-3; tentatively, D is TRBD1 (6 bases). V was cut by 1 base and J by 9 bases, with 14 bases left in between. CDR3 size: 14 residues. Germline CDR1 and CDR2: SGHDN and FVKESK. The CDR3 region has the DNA TGTGCCAGCAGCCAAGGTCACAGGGTAATCACGCAGTATTTT. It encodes CASSQGHRVITQYF. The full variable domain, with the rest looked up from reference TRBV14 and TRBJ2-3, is EAGVTQFPSHSVIEKGQTVTLRCDPISGHDNLYWYRRVMGKEIKFLLHFVKESKQDESGMPNNRFLAERTGGTYSTLKVQPAELEDSGVYFCASSQGHRVITQYFGPGTRLTVL.

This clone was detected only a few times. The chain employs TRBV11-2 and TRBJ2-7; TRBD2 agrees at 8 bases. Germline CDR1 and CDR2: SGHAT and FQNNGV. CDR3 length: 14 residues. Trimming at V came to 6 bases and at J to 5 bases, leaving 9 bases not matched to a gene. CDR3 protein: CASSRVLGRDEQYF. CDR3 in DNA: TGTGCCAGCAGTCGGGTCCTCGGGAGGGACGAGCAGTACTTC.

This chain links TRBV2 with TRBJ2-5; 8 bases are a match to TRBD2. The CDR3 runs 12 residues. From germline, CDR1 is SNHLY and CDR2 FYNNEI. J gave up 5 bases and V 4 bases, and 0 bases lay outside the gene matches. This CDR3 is CASSGLAETQYF. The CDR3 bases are TGTGCCAGCAGTGGACTAGCGGAGACCCAGTACTTC.

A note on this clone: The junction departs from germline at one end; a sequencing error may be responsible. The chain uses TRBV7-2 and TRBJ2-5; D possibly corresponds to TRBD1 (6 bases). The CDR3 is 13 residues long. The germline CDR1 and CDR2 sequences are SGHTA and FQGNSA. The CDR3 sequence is CASSLARDTNQYF. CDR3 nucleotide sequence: TGTGCCAGCAGCCTAGCCCGGGACACGAACCAGTACTTC. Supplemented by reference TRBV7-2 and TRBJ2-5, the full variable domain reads GAGVSQSPSNKVTEKGKDVELRCDPISGHTALYWYRQSLGQGLEFLIYFQGNSAPDKSGLPSDRFSAERTGGSVSTLTIQRTQQEDSAVYLCASSLARDTNQYFGPGTRLLVL.

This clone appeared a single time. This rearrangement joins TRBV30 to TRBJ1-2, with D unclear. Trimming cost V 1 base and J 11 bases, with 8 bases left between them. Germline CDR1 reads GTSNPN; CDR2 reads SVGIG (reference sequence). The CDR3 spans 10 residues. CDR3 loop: CAWSEEVYTF. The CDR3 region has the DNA TGTGCCTGGAGTGAGGAAGTATACACCTTC.

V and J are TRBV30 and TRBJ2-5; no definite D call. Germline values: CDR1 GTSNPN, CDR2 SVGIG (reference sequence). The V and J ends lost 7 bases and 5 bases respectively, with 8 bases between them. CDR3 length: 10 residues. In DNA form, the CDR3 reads TGTGCCTCCCTCGGGGAGACCCAGTACTTC. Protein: CASLGETQYF.

Here the CDR3 reads CSVDRDSHITQYF. Written as DNA, the CDR3 is TGCAGCGTGGACCGGGACTCTCATATTACGCAGTATTTT. This chain connects TRBV29-1 to TRBJ2-3, with D maybe TRBD2 (6 bases). Germline V gene lookup returns CDR1 SQVTM and CDR2 ANQGSEA. The V and J ends lost 6 bases and 8 bases respectively, with 18 bases between them. The CDR3 is made up of 13 amino acids.

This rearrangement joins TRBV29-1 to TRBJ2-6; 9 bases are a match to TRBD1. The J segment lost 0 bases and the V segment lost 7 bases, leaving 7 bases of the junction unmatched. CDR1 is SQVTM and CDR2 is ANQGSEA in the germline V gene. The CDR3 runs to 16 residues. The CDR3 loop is CSGITGGYSGANVLTF. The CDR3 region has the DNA TGCAGCGGGATAACAGGGGGCTACTCTGGGGCCAACGTCCTGACTTTC.

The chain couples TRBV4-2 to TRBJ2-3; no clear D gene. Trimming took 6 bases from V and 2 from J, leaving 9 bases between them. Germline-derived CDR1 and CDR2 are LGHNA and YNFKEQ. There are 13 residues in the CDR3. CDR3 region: CASREQYTDTQYF. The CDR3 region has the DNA TGTGCCAGCAGGGAGCAGTACACAGATACGCAGTATTTT.

Here the CDR3 reads CASTEGATGYGYTF. For the CDR3, the DNA is TGTGCCAGTACCGAGGGAGCGACTGGCTATGGCTACACCTTC. The gene calls are TRBV19 and TRBJ1-2, with D hard to call. Germline CDR1 reads LNHDA; CDR2 reads SQIVND (reference sequence). The CDR3 spans 14 residues. V was trimmed by 7 bases and J by 4 bases, leaving 16 bases between them.

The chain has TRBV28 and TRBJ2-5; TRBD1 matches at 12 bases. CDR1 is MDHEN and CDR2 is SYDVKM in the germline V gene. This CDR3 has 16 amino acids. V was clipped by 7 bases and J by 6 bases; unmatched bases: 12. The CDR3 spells CASTSFGTGGAKTQYF. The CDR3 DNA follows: TGTGCCAGCACCTCCTTCGGGACAGGGGGCGCGAAGACCCAGTACTTC.

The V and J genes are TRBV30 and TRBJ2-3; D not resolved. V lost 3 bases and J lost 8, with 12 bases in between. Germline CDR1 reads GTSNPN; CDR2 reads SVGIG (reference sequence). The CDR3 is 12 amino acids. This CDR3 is CAWSPAKGTQYF. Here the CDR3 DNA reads TGTGCCTGGAGCCCCGCTAAGGGTACGCAGTATTTT.

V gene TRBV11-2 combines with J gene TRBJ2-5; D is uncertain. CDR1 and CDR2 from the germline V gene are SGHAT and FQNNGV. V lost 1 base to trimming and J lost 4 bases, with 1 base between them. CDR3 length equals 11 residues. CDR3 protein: CASSLVETQYF. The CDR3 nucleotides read TGTGCCAGCAGCTTAGTAGAGACCCAGTACTTC.

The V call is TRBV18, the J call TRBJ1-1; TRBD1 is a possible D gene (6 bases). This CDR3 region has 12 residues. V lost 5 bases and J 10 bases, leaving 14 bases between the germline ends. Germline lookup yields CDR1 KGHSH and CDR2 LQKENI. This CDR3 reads CASSTNRERAFF. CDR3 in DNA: TGTGCCAGCTCAACGAACAGGGAGAGAGCTTTCTTT.

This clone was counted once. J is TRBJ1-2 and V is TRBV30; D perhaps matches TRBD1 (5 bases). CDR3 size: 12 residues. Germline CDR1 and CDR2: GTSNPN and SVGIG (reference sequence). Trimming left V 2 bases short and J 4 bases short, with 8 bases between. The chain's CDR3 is CAWSLGTYGYTF. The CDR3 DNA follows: TGTGCCTGGAGTTTAGGGACCTATGGCTACACCTTC. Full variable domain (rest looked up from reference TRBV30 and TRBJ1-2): SQTIHQWPATLVQPVGSPLSLECTVEGTSNPNLYWYRQAAGRGLQLLFYSVGIGQISSEVPQNLSASRPQDRQFILSSKKLLLSDSGFYLCAWSLGTYGYTFGSGTRLTVV.

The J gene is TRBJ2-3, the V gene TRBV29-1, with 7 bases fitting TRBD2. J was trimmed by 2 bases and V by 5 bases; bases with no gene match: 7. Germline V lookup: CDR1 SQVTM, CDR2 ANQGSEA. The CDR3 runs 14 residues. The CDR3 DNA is TGCAGCGTTAATTGGGACTACTCCACAGATACGCAGTATTTT. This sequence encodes CSVNWDYSTDTQYF.

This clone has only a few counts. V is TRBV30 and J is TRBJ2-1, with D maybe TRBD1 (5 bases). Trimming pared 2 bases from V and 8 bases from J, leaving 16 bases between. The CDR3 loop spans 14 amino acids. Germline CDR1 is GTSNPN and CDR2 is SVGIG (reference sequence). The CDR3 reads CAWSRDWGSDEQFF. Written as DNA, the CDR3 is TGTGCCTGGAGTCGTGACTGGGGCAGCGATGAGCAGTTCTTC.

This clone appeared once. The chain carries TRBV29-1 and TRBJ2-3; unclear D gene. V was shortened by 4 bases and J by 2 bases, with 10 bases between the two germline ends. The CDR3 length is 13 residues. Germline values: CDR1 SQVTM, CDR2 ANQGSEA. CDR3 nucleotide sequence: TGCAGCGTTGCCGGCCGCCTCACAGATACGCAGTATTTT. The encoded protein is CSVAGRLTDTQYF.

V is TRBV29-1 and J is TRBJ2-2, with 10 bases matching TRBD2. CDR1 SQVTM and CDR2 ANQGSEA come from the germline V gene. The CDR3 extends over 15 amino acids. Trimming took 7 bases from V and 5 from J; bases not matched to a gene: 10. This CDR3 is CSAYPSGRRTGELFF. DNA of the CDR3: TGCAGCGCTTACCCTAGCGGGAGACGGACCGGGGAGCTGTTTTTT.

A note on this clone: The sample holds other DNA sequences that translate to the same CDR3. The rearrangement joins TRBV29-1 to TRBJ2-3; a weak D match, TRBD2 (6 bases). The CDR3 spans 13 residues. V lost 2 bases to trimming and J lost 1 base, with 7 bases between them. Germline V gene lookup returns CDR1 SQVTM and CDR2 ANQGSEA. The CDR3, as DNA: TGCAGCGTTGAATTAGCGGGCACAGATACGCAGTATTTT. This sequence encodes CSVELAGTDTQYF.

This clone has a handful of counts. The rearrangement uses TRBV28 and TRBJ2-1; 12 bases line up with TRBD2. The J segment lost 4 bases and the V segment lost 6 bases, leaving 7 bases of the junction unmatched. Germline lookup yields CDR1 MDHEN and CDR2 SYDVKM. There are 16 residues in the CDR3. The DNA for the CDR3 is TGTGCCAGCAGAATTACTAGCGGGAGGCTGTACAATGAGCAGTTCTTC. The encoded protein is CASRITSGRLYNEQFF.